This T cell receptor (beta chain) was found in a study of T cell responses to AZD1222 COVID-19 vaccine. At the level of the study: Pooled samples include second doses given at about 4 or 12 weeks. Points from the study as a whole: Seropositive at baseline were only a handful of AZD1222 recipients. It should be noted that donors were predominantly white British and more often female, and clonal diversity was possibly underestimated. Every sample of the repertoires postdated the peak T cell response.

Per the germline V gene, CDR1 is MDHEN and CDR2 is SYDVKM. V shed 8 bases and J shed 4 bases, with 17 bases lying between them. The CDR3 is 14 residues long. About this clone: Its antigen is not identified.

Assay used: immunoSEQ multiplex PCR; TCRdb lists only in-frame clones, some missing. Here the sample spans tens of thousands of clones, 70% to 90% being singletons. The chain carries TRBV28 and TRBJ1-2, with no clear D. This TCR derives from an adult in good health. This sample comprised peripheral blood, obtained on day 0 of AZD1222 vaccination. CDR3: CASGTSTGLYGYTF. The CDR3 DNA sequence: TGTGCCAGCGGAACATCGACCGGACTCTATGGCTACACCTTC.